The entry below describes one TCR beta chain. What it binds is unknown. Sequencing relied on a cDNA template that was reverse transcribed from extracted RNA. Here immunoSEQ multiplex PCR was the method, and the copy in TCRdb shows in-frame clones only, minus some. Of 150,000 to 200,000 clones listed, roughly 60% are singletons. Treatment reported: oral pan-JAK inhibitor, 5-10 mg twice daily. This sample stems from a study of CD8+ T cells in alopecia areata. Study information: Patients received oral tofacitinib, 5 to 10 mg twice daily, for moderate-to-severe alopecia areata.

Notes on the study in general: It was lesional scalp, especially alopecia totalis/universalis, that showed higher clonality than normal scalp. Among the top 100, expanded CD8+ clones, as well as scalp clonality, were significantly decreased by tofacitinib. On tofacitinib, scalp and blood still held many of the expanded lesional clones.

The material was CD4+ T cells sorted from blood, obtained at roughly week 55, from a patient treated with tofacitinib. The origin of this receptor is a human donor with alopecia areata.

DNA for the CDR3: TGTGCCTGGAGTCCGGGACAACCGAGCTCCTACGAGCAGTACTTC. Translation gives CAWSPGQPSSYEQYF. The V call is TRBV30, the J call TRBJ2-7; a weak D match, TRBD1 (6 bases). The germline V and J ends were trimmed by 2 bases and 0 bases, with 14 bases remaining between them. The length of the CDR3 is 15 residues. CDR1 and CDR2 from the germline V gene are GTSNPN and SVGIG (reference sequence). The full variable domain, in which reference TRBV30 and TRBJ2-7 provide the parts outside the CDR3, is SQTIHQWPATLVQPVGSPLSLECTVEGTSNPNLYWYRQAAGRGLQLLFYSVGIGQISSEVPQNLSASRPQDRQFILSSKKLLLSDSGFYLCAWSPGQPSSYEQYFGPGTRLTVT.